What follows are 4 T cell receptor beta chains derived from one specimen sequenced in a study of early T cells in non-severe SARS-CoV-2 infection. Via MiXCR, TCRdb re-called the 5' RACE reads, giving one row per CDR3 protein. The repertoire has more than 85,000 distinct CDR3 sequences, approximately 15% of them found once; the top ten carry about 5%. Sequences were derived from whole blood, sampled at baseline. The source is an adult who was a healthcare worker with PCR-confirmed SARS-CoV-2 infection or an uninfected control (not recorded which).

This clonotype was counted between two and nine times. The V and J genes are TRBV27 and TRBJ2-7, with D unclear. Germline CDR1 and CDR2: MNHEY and SMNVEV (reference sequence). Trimming removed 2 bases from V and 0 bases from J, with 11 bases in between. This CDR3 has 15 residues. This CDR3 reads CASSLGVNSSYEQYF. The CDR3, as DNA: TGTGCCAGCAGTTTAGGAGTCAACAGCTCCTACGAGCAGTACTTC.

This clonotype was detected a few times. This chain connects TRBV7-2 to TRBJ2-7; D is possibly TRBD2 (6 bases). Trimming pared 3 bases from V and 7 bases from J, leaving 13 bases between. CDR3 length: 13 residues. CDR1 and CDR2 from the germline V gene are SGHTA and FQGNSA. The CDR3 here is CASSFSGSREQYF. The CDR3 region has the DNA TGTGCCAGCAGCTTTTCCGGGAGCCGGGAGCAGTACTTC.

This clonotype has a handful of counts. The J gene is TRBJ2-3, the V gene TRBV7-2; D gene ambiguous. The V gene lost 5 bases and the J gene lost 4 bases, with 4 bases spanning the gap. There are 11 residues in the CDR3. From germline, CDR1 is SGHTA and CDR2 FQGNSA. CDR3 sequence reads: CASSTADTQYF. In DNA, the CDR3 is TGTGCCAGCAGCACCGCAGATACGCAGTATTTT. Together with reference TRBV7-2 and TRBJ2-3, the CDR3 gives the full variable domain: GAGVSQSPSNKVTEKGKDVELRCDPISGHTALYWYRQSLGQGLEFLIYFQGNSAPDKSGLPSDRFSAERTGGSVSTLTIQRTQQEDSAVYLCASSTADTQYFGPGTRLTVL.

This chain links TRBV5-1 with TRBJ2-2; D might be TRBD1 (5 bases). The length of the CDR3 is 15 residues. The V gene's germline CDR1 is SGHRS and CDR2 YFSETQ. V dropped 2 bases and J dropped 1 base, with 9 bases sitting between them. CDR3 DNA sequence: TGCGCCAGCAGCTTAAGGGGAAGGAACACCGGGGAGCTGTTTTTT. Amino acid sequence: CASSLRGRNTGELFF.